A single T cell receptor (beta chain) is shown here with its context. Per germline, CDR1 SNHLY and CDR2 FYNNEI. Trimming cost V 6 bases and J 8 bases, with 10 bases left between them. This CDR3 spans 12 amino acids. Researchers sorted participants into cohorts using their self-reported clinical history. During the 2 weeks before they entered the study, exposed participants had met someone with a PCR-confirmed or clinician-diagnosed COVID-19 case. Original processing methods: Amplified reference gene primers provided the basis for estimating nucleated cell counts. Generated by immunoSEQ multiplex PCR, the TCRdb table keeps only in-frame clones and is missing some. That table furnishes V, J and clone size, whereas the DNA furnished D and trimming. The table shows hundreds of thousands of clones, with under 90% occurring only once. The data were taken from a study of blood T cell repertoires in COVID-19. Study context: Samples representing acute and convalescent COVID-19 were sourced from the United States, Italy and Spain.

The chain uses TRBV2 and TRBJ1-4; possibly TRBD1 for D (6 bases). Material: PBMCs or T cells enriched from blood (not recorded which). The TCR sequence derives from a woman aged 35 to 49 who had been exposed to COVID-19. CDR3 protein: CASREQGEKLFF. DNA for the CDR3: TGTGCCAGCAGAGAACAGGGAGAAAAACTGTTTTTT.